Below are 26 T cell receptor beta chains sequenced from a single sample in a study of cytomegalovirus exposure and HLA in healthy donors. PCR used 60 Vbeta primers and 13 Jbeta primers. Libraries were prepared by immunoSEQ multiplex PCR; TCRdb keeps only in-frame clonotypes and omits some of them. The sample shows about 150,000 clones, and 1.6% sits with its ten largest clones. The material sequenced was PBMCs. Source of these receptors: a woman between 50 and 59 years old in good health and CMV-seronegative.

The V and J genes are TRBV9 and TRBJ1-4, with 9 bases aligning to TRBD1. J lost 7 bases, V lost 4 bases, and 8 bases had no gene match. Germline lookup yields CDR1 SGDLS and CDR2 YYNGEE. The CDR3 is made up of 15 amino acids. CDR3 amino acids: CASSSRGTGSEKLFF. The DNA for the CDR3 is TGTGCCAGCAGCTCGAGGGGGACAGGGAGTGAAAAACTGTTTTTT. The whole variable domain, remainder taken from reference TRBV9 and TRBJ1-4, is DSGVTQTPKHLITATGQRVTLRCSPRSGDLSVYWYQQSLDQGLQFLIQYYNGEERAKGNILERFSAQQFPDLHSELNLSSLELGDSALYFCASSSRGTGSEKLFFGSGTQLSVL.

This chain links TRBV12-2 with TRBJ1-2; the table's D call, TRBD1, was not checked against the DNA. TRBV12-2 is assigned pseudogene status. The CDR3 loop spans 16 amino acids. The chain's CDR3 is CASRPRRQGGSYGYTF. The DNA for the CDR3 is TGTGCAAGTCGCCCCCGGAGACAGGGGGGAAGCTATGGCTACACCTTC.

The chain has TRBV11-2 and TRBJ1-2; 10 bases agree with TRBD1. The germline V gene has CDR1 SGHAT and CDR2 FQNNGV. With 3 bases clipped from V and 5 bases from J, the junction kept 0 bases outside the gene matches. There are 13 residues in the CDR3. The CDR3: CASSLGQGYGYTF. CDR3 bases: TGTGCCAGCAGCTTGGGACAGGGGTATGGCTACACCTTC.

The chain links TRBV7-9 to TRBJ2-7; 12 bases agree with TRBD2. There are 16 residues in the CDR3. The V gene end was trimmed by 5 bases and the J gene end by 5 bases; junction bases not matched to a gene: 10. From germline, CDR1 is SEHNR and CDR2 FQNEAQ (reference sequence). The CDR3 DNA reads TGTGCCAGCAGCGATACCTGGACTAGCGGGATCGACGAGCAGTACTTC. Translating it yields CASSDTWTSGIDEQYF. The full variable domain, in which reference TRBV7-9 and TRBJ2-7 provide the parts outside the CDR3, is DTGVSQNPRHKITKRGQNVTFRCDPISEHNRLYWYRQTLGQGPEFLTYFQNEAQLEKSRLLSDRFSAERPKGSFSTLEIQRTEQGDSAMYLCASSDTWTSGIDEQYFGPGTRLTVT.

This chain joins TRBV25-1 and TRBJ2-7; the match to TRBD2 covers 7 bases. Germline V gene lookup returns CDR1 MGHDK and CDR2 SYGVNS. V shed 10 bases and J 0 bases; nucleotides not matched to a gene: 6. The CDR3 contains 13 residues. CDR3 amino acids: CATSRGTSYEQYF. The CDR3 region has the DNA TGTGCCACTTCGCGGGGGACCTCCTACGAGCAGTACTTC.

The chain combines TRBV7-8 with TRBJ1-2; 9 positions agree with TRBD1. This CDR3 is built from 16 residues. Germline CDR1 and CDR2: SGHVS and FQNEAQ. The ends lost 1 base at V and 8 bases at J; junction bases unmatched: 11. The CDR3 is CASSLELSGTGQGYTF. CDR3 in DNA: TGTGCCAGCAGCTTAGAACTTTCCGGGACAGGGCAGGGCTACACCTTC.

The chain joins TRBV6-6 to TRBJ1-5; no firm D call. This CDR3 contains 15 residues. CDR1 is MNHNY, CDR2 SVGAGI, per germline (reference sequence). V was pared by 6 bases and J by 0 bases, with 12 bases between. CDR3: CASSNSLTSNQPQHF. The CDR3, as DNA: TGTGCCAGCAGCAACAGTCTCACTAGCAATCAGCCCCAGCATTTT.

The rearrangement joins TRBV9 to TRBJ1-4; D ambiguous. V lost 4 bases, J lost 8 bases, and 9 bases lay in between. The germline gives CDR1 SGDLS, CDR2 YYNGEE. This CDR3 has 12 residues. This chain's CDR3 is CASSRGKEKLFF. The DNA for the CDR3 is TGTGCCAGCAGCCGGGGAAAAGAAAAACTGTTTTTT. Full variable domain (remainder filled in from reference TRBV9 and TRBJ1-4): DSGVTQTPKHLITATGQRVTLRCSPRSGDLSVYWYQQSLDQGLQFLIQYYNGEERAKGNILERFSAQQFPDLHSELNLSSLELGDSALYFCASSRGKEKLFFGSGTQLSVL.

The chain combines TRBV9 with TRBJ2-3; D is possibly TRBD2 (6 bases). The CDR3 is 16 residues long. V was pared by 3 bases and J by 2 bases, with 16 bases between. Germline CDR1 and CDR2: SGDLS and YYNGEE. The CDR3, as DNA: TGTGCCAGCAGCGGATATCTTAGCGGAAACACAGATACGCAGTATTTT. Translating it yields CASSGYLSGNTDTQYF.

The chain employs TRBV28 and TRBJ1-2, with D hard to call. The V gene's germline CDR1 is MDHEN and CDR2 SYDVKM. CDR3 size: 15 residues. Trimming pared 1 base from V and 2 bases from J, leaving 11 bases between. Here the CDR3 reads CASSLLPTLNYGYTF. CDR3 DNA sequence: TGTGCCAGCAGTTTATTACCAACTTTAAACTATGGCTACACCTTC.

V gene TRBV28 combines with J gene TRBJ2-5; 7 bases are a match to TRBD1. CDR1 and CDR2 (germline): MDHEN, SYDVKM. The V gene end was trimmed by 3 bases and the J gene end by 4 bases; junction bases not matched to a gene: 11. The CDR3 is 16 amino acids. The CDR3 region has the DNA TGTGCCAGCAGTTTTACGATGACAGGGTGGTCAGAGACCCAGTACTTC. This sequence encodes CASSFTMTGWSETQYF.

V and J are TRBV4-1 and TRBJ1-1, with D perhaps matching TRBD1 (5 bases). Germline V gene data show CDR1 as MGHRA and CDR2 as YSYEKL. The length of the CDR3 is 16 residues. V was trimmed by 0 bases and J by 2 bases, leaving 13 bases between them. DNA for the CDR3: TGCGCCAGCAGCCAAGATTCTGAGGGGACTAACACTGAAGCTTTCTTT. Translation: CASSQDSEGTNTEAFF.

The V call is TRBV28, the J call TRBJ1-2; D uncertain. The V end was cut by 6 bases, the J end by 0 bases, with 8 bases between. Germline lookup yields CDR1 MDHEN and CDR2 SYDVKM. The CDR3 covers 13 residues. This CDR3 reads CASRVTTNYGYTF. CDR3 in DNA: TGTGCCAGCAGAGTTACAACTAACTATGGCTACACCTTC.

As to this clone: Other DNA sequences in the same sample also yield this CDR3. J is TRBJ1-1 and V is TRBV4-3; D is unresolved. Deletions cut 4 bases from V and 1 base from J, with 7 bases between. Germline CDR1 LGHNA, CDR2 YSLEER. CDR3 length: 13 amino acids. CDR3 in amino acids: CASSRDRNTEAFF. The CDR3 DNA is TGCGCCAGCAGCCGAGACCGGAACACTGAAGCTTTCTTT.

The chain recombines TRBV10-1 with TRBJ2-5, with D possibly TRBD2 on 6 matching bases. Trimming cost V 7 bases and J 2 bases, with 11 bases left between them. Per the germline V gene, CDR1 is WNHNN and CDR2 is SYGVQD (reference sequence). The CDR3 extends over 13 amino acids. CDR3: CASTGEKQETQYF. The CDR3 region has the DNA TGCGCCAGCACGGGGGAGAAACAAGAGACCCAGTACTTC.

The rearrangement links TRBV6-5 to TRBJ1-2; D not certain. CDR3 length: 12 residues. V was trimmed by 5 bases and J by 8 bases, leaving 12 bases between them. The V gene's germline CDR1 is MNHEY and CDR2 SVGAGI. The CDR3 is CASSATSSGYTF. Written as DNA, the CDR3 is TGTGCCAGCAGTGCGACATCTTCAGGCTACACCTTC.

The chain recombines TRBV28 with TRBJ2-3, with 12 bases identical to TRBD2. V lost 8 bases to trimming and J lost 0 bases; unmatched junction nucleotides: 3. CDR1 is MDHEN and CDR2 is SYDVKM in the germline V gene. The CDR3 has 15 amino acids. CDR3 region: CASGGTSGSTDTQYF. The DNA for the CDR3 is TGTGCCAGCGGTGGGACTAGCGGGAGCACAGATACGCAGTATTTT.

V gene TRBV6-1 combines with J gene TRBJ1-2; maybe TRBD1 (6 bases). Germline assignment: CDR1 MNHNS and CDR2 SASEGT. The CDR3 totals 15 residues. Trimming stripped 5 bases from V and 4 bases from J, with 17 bases between. CDR3 sequence reads: CASSPGHKRIYGYTF. The CDR3 nucleotides are TGTGCCAGCAGTCCGGGACACAAGAGGATCTATGGCTACACCTTC.

This chain joins TRBV5-6 and TRBJ2-7; the D is unclear. This CDR3 is 14 amino acids long. Per the germline V gene, CDR1 is SGHDT and CDR2 is YYEEEE. The V and J ends lost 2 bases and 4 bases respectively, with 13 bases between them. CDR3 in DNA: TGTGCCAGCAGCTTCTACTCCTCCAAATACGAGCAGTACTTC. Residues: CASSFYSSKYEQYF.

DNA for the CDR3: TGTGCCAGCAGCCCAGGTTACAATGAGCAGTTCTTC. This gives the protein CASSPGYNEQFF. The chain links TRBV7-9 to TRBJ2-1; D is unresolved. This CDR3 is 12 amino acids long. V was cut by 5 bases and J by 4 bases, with 6 bases left in between. Germline V gene sequence: CDR1 SEHNR, CDR2 FQNEAQ (reference sequence).

The chain recombines TRBV28 with TRBJ1-4; 9 nucleotides agree with TRBD1. V lost 6 bases and J lost 7; bases outside the gene matches: 6. Germline V gives CDR1 MDHEN, CDR2 SYDVKM. CDR3 length: 14 residues. CDR3 protein: CASSSGTGFEKLFF. The CDR3, as DNA: TGTGCCAGCAGCTCCGGGACAGGGTTTGAAAAACTGTTTTTT.

The chain links TRBV4-2 to TRBJ2-1; D remains ambiguous. The CDR3 length is 15 residues. Germline loops: CDR1 LGHNA, CDR2 YNFKEQ. Trimming cost V 0 bases and J 2 bases, with 8 bases left between them. The CDR3 DNA is TGTGCCAGCAGCCAAGATCACGGTACCTACAATGAGCAGTTCTTC. This sequence encodes CASSQDHGTYNEQFF.

A note on this clone: The junction differs from germline at one of its ends, possibly a read error. This chain joins TRBV5-1 and TRBJ2-2; 7 bases map to TRBD2. The CDR3 runs to 17 residues. Germline V gene lookup returns CDR1 SGHRS and CDR2 YFSETQ. The CDR3 protein is CASSLERGSLNTGELFF. Written as DNA, the CDR3 is TGCGCCAGCAGTTTGGAGCGGGGCTCCTTGAACACCGGGGAGCTGTTTTTT.

The chain is built from TRBV11-2 and TRBJ1-5; 9 bases are a match to TRBD1. Germline V gives CDR1 SGHAT, CDR2 FQNNGV. The trim removed 5 bases at V and 7 bases at J, leaving 3 bases unmatched. This CDR3 contains 13 residues. Here the CDR3 reads CASSPDRGQPQHF. CDR3 coding DNA: TGTGCCAGCAGCCCGGACAGGGGACAGCCCCAGCATTTT. Looking up the rest from reference TRBV11-2 and TRBJ1-5 gives the full variable domain: EAGVAQSPRYKIIEKRQSVAFWCNPISGHATLYWYQQILGQGPKLLIQFQNNGVVDDSQLPKDRFSAERLKGVDSTLKIQPAKLEDSAVYLCASSPDRGQPQHFGDGTRLSIL.

J is TRBJ1-1 and V is TRBV7-6, with a tentative D call TRBD1 (5 bases). V lost 5 bases and J 4 bases, leaving 20 bases between the germline ends. The CDR3 has 16 amino acids. Looked up from germline, CDR1 is SGHVS and CDR2 is FNYEAQ. The CDR3 protein is CASSPRAGRVGTEAFF. CDR3 sequence (DNA): TGTGCCAGCAGCCCCCGGGCCGGCAGGGTGGGCACTGAAGCTTTCTTT.

The rearrangement uses TRBV5-6 and TRBJ2-1; 9 nucleotides agree with TRBD2. CDR1 and CDR2 (germline): SGHDT, YYEEEE. Losses at the gene ends were 4 bases for V and 6 bases for J; bases not matched to a gene: 5. The CDR3 loop spans 14 amino acids. CDR3 DNA sequence: TGTGCCAGCAGCCCCGGACTAGCGCTCAATGAGCAGTTCTTC. Translation gives CASSPGLALNEQFF.